These T cell receptor beta chains were read from a single sample in a study of shared clonotypes between healthy human individuals. The table came from immunoSEQ multiplex PCR; TCRdb's copy has only in-frame clones and leaves some out. The table lists about 710,000 clones, 60% to 75% of them singletons, with around 1.8% in the top ten. Sequenced sample: memory CD4+ T cells sorted from blood. Receptor source: a woman aged 25-40 years in good health. Each CDR3 is given with its conserved first and last residue. Fields, in order: D gene, clone size, V gene, J gene, CDR3 protein, CDR3 DNA. A D gene is named only where the DNA matches it firmly. The size field is filled for only some rows; it gives once, few, many or a size class.

D: NA; size: NA; V: TRBV5-1; J: TRBJ1-1; CDR3: CASSPWTTKGTEAFF; DNA: TGCGCCAGCAGTCCTTGGACAACGAAGGGCACTGAAGCTTTCTTT
D: NA; size: NA; V: TRBV19; J: TRBJ1-2; CDR3: CASSMVRISHGYTF; DNA: TGTGCCAGTAGTATGGTTCGTATATCTCATGGCTACACCTTC
D: TRBD2; size: NA; V: TRBV7-2; J: TRBJ2-1; CDR3: CASSPSGLHNEQFF; DNA: TGTGCCAGCAGCCCATCGGGACTACACAATGAGCAGTTCTTC
D: TRBD1; size: NA; V: TRBV10-1; J: TRBJ2-3; CDR3: CASSLTGSTDTQYF; DNA: TGCGCCAGCAGTTTGACAGGGAGCACAGATACGCAGTATTTT
D: NA; size: NA; V: TRBV9; J: TRBJ1-1; CDR3: CASSVDAGVNTEAFF; DNA: TGTGCCAGCAGCGTAGATGCAGGGGTGAACACTGAAGCTTTCTTT
D: TRBD1; size: NA; V: TRBV2; J: TRBJ2-1; CDR3: CASTPQGVAYNEQFF; DNA: TGTGCCAGCACACCCCAGGGGGTGGCCTACAATGAGCAGTTCTTC
D: TRBD2; size: NA; V: TRBV6-5; J: TRBJ2-7; CDR3: CASSTSGTSTHEQYF; DNA: TGTGCCAGCAGCACTTCCGGGACTAGCACCCACGAGCAGTACTTC
D: TRBD2; size: once; V: TRBV11-3; J: TRBJ2-1; CDR3: CASRPSGGGNEQFF; DNA: TGTGCCAGCAGGCCCTCGGGAGGCGGCAATGAGCAGTTCTTC
D: NA; size: NA; V: TRBV4-1; J: TRBJ2-1; CDR3: CASSQDRFLAANNEQFF; DNA: TGCGCCAGCAGCCAAGATAGGTTCTTAGCGGCCAACAATGAGCAGTTCTTC
D: TRBD2; size: NA; V: TRBV6-5; J: TRBJ2-7; CDR3: CASRITSGSYEQYF; DNA: TGTGCCAGCAGGATTACTAGCGGGAGTTACGAGCAGTACTTC
D: NA; size: NA; V: TRBV11-2; J: TRBJ1-3; CDR3: CASSRGGPGNTIYF; DNA: TGTGCCAGCAGCCGGGGGGGGCCAGGAAACACCATATATTTT
D: NA; size: few; V: TRBV28; J: TRBJ2-7; CDR3: CASSRRQRSSYEQYF; DNA: TGTGCCAGCAGCCGTCGACAGAGGAGCTCCTACGAGCAGTACTTC
D: NA; size: few; V: TRBV21-1; J: TRBJ1-1; CDR3: CASRRRQVNTEAFF; DNA: TGTGCCAGCAGACGGCGACAGGTTAATACTGAAGCTTTCTTT
D: TRBD2; size: NA; V: TRBV19; J: TRBJ2-3; CDR3: CASSGTSGRRDTQYF; DNA: TGTGCCAGTAGTGGGACTAGCGGGAGAAGGGATACGCAGTATTTT
D: TRBD1; size: NA; V: TRBV19; J: TRBJ2-7; CDR3: CASSKISSGTGPGRRFYEQYF; DNA: TGTGCCAGTAGTAAAATATCTTCCGGGACAGGGCCCGGAAGGCGGTTCTACGAGCAGTACTTC
D: NA; size: NA; V: TRBV6-1; J: TRBJ2-7; CDR3: CASSGGARTDFYEQYF; DNA: TGTGCCAGCAGTGGCGGCGCTCGGACGGATTTCTACGAGCAGTACTTC
D: NA; size: NA; V: TRBV5-1; J: TRBJ2-7; CDR3: CASSLGLTGSDEQYF; DNA: TGCGCCAGCAGCTTGGGACTTACAGGGTCCGACGAGCAGTACTTC
D: TRBD2; size: NA; V: TRBV5-1; J: TRBJ2-5; CDR3: CASSLGTSGSETQYF; DNA: TGCGCCAGCAGCTTGGGGACTAGCGGGAGCGAGACCCAGTACTTC
D: NA; size: NA; V: TRBV5-1; J: TRBJ1-3; CDR3: CASSAGTSGNTIYF; DNA: TGCGCCAGCAGCGCCGGGACATCGGGAAACACCATATATTTT
D: NA; size: few; V: TRBV28; J: TRBJ2-3; CDR3: CASSPSGSTDTQYF; DNA: TGTGCCAGCAGTCCAAGCGGGAGCACAGATACGCAGTATTTT
D: TRBD2; size: NA; V: TRBV7-9; J: TRBJ2-7; CDR3: CASSTLSGKDNEQYF; DNA: TGTGCCAGCAGCACCCTTAGCGGGAAGGACAACGAGCAGTACTTC
D: NA; size: NA; V: TRBV2; J: TRBJ1-4; CDR3: CASTGNNEKLFF; DNA: TGTGCCAGTACAGGGAATAATGAAAAACTGTTTTTT
D: NA; size: NA; V: TRBV10-3; J: TRBJ1-1; CDR3: CAISDRLGAEAFF; DNA: TGTGCCATCAGTGACAGGTTGGGGGCCGAAGCTTTCTTT
D: TRBD1; size: NA; V: TRBV5-4; J: TRBJ2-5; CDR3: CASSLGQGQETQYF; DNA: TGTGCCAGCAGCTTAGGACAGGGCCAAGAGACCCAGTACTTC
D: NA; size: NA; V: TRBV6-5; J: TRBJ1-2; CDR3: CASSYSFEGGLYGYTF; DNA: TGTGCCAGCAGTTACTCGTTCGAGGGCGGACTCTATGGCTACACCTTC
D: TRBD1; size: NA; V: TRBV6-5; J: TRBJ1-2; CDR3: CASRTRTGGNYGYTF; DNA: TGTGCCAGCAGAACCCGGACAGGGGGAAACTATGGCTACACCTTC
D: NA; size: NA; V: TRBV14; J: TRBJ2-2; CDR3: CASSQGENLGTGELFF; DNA: TGTGCCAGCAGCCAGGGAGAAAACCTTGGAACCGGGGAGCTGTTTTTT
D: TRBD1; size: NA; V: TRBV30; J: TRBJ1-3; CDR3: CARSTGVKNTIYF; DNA: TGTGCCCGTTCCACAGGGGTTAAGAACACCATATATTTT
D: TRBD1; size: NA; V: TRBV6-1; J: TRBJ1-4; CDR3: CASSERGQSKVFF; DNA: TGTGCCAGCAGTGAAAGGGGACAGAGCAAAGTGTTTTTT
D: TRBD1; size: NA; V: TRBV6-6; J: TRBJ2-7; CDR3: CASSPPGTDIYEQYF; DNA: TGTGCCAGCAGTCCGCCCGGGACAGATATCTACGAGCAGTACTTC
D: NA; size: NA; V: TRBV30; J: TRBJ2-7; CDR3: CAWSVGTYEQYF; DNA: TGTGCCTGGAGTGTTGGAACCTACGAGCAGTACTTC
D: NA; size: NA; V: TRBV9; J: TRBJ2-3; CDR3: CASGGGSLVVTQYF; DNA: TGTGCCAGCGGGGGTGGGAGCCTAGTGGTTACGCAGTATTTT
D: TRBD1; size: NA; V: TRBV2; J: TRBJ2-7; CDR3: CASSRDSSYEQYF; DNA: TGTGCCAGCAGCAGGGACAGCTCCTACGAGCAGTACTTC
D: NA; size: NA; V: TRBV7-8; J: TRBJ2-1; CDR3: CASSPQGGFDEQFF; DNA: TGTGCCAGCAGCCCTCAGGGGGGCTTCGATGAGCAGTTCTTC
D: NA; size: NA; V: TRBV11-2; J: TRBJ1-5; CDR3: CASSLDDWQPQHF; DNA: TGTGCCAGCAGCTTAGATGATTGGCAGCCCCAGCATTTT
D: NA; size: NA; V: TRBV28; J: TRBJ2-2; CDR3: CASISGSSLNTGELFF; DNA: TGTGCCAGCATAAGCGGGTCGTCCCTCAACACCGGGGAGCTGTTTTTT
D: NA; size: NA; V: TRBV6-1; J: TRBJ1-5; CDR3: CASSHYQPQHF; DNA: TGTGCCAGCAGCCACTATCAGCCCCAGCATTTT
D: NA; size: NA; V: TRBV29-1; J: TRBJ2-2; CDR3: CSVEAGSGELFF; DNA: TGCAGCGTTGAAGCGGGGTCTGGGGAGCTGTTTTTT
D: TRBD2; size: few; V: TRBV30; J: TRBJ2-7; CDR3: CAWSPSGSWINEQYF; DNA: TGTGCCTGGAGTCCTAGCGGGAGCTGGATCAACGAGCAGTACTTC
D: NA; size: NA; V: TRBV28; J: TRBJ1-4; CDR3: CASSDRRTGNEKLFF; DNA: TGTGCCAGCAGTGACCGGAGAACAGGGAATGAAAAACTGTTTTTT
D: NA; size: NA; V: TRBV23-1; J: TRBJ1-2; CDR3: CASRAGAAPGYTF; DNA: TGCGCCAGCAGAGCAGGGGCCGCCCCCGGCTACACCTTC
D: TRBD1; size: NA; V: TRBV27; J: TRBJ1-2; CDR3: CASSLRTGGVKGYTF; DNA: TGTGCCAGCAGTTTAAGGACAGGGGGCGTGAAAGGCTACACCTTC
D: NA; size: NA; V: TRBV5-5; J: TRBJ1-1; CDR3: CASSLERTTGAFF; DNA: TGTGCCAGCAGCTTGGAGCGCACAACGGGAGCTTTCTTT
D: NA; size: NA; V: TRBV5-1; J: TRBJ2-7; CDR3: CASSAGTLAYEQYF; DNA: TGCGCCAGCAGCGCCGGGACGCTCGCATACGAGCAGTACTTC
D: TRBD1; size: NA; V: TRBV7-9; J: TRBJ1-2; CDR3: CASSPGSGGYGYTF; DNA: TGTGCCAGCAGCCCAGGGTCAGGGGGCTATGGCTACACCTTC
D: NA; size: few; V: TRBV29-1; J: TRBJ1-1; CDR3: CSVEQELNTEAFF; DNA: TGCAGCGTTGAACAGGAACTGAACACTGAAGCTTTCTTT
D: NA; size: NA; V: TRBV5-6; J: TRBJ1-2; CDR3: CASSFREDYGYTF; DNA: TGTGCCAGCAGCTTCAGGGAGGACTATGGCTACACCTTC
D: TRBD1; size: NA; V: TRBV5-5; J: TRBJ2-2; CDR3: CASSLHRGPADTGELFF; DNA: TGTGCCAGCAGCCTGCACAGGGGGCCGGCGGACACCGGGGAGCTGTTTTTT
D: NA; size: few; V: TRBV27; J: TRBJ2-5; CDR3: CASRALGGGETQYF; DNA: TGTGCCAGCAGGGCGTTGGGAGGGGGTGAGACCCAGTACTTC
D: TRBD2; size: NA; V: TRBV6-5; J: TRBJ2-3; CDR3: CASSPSGATDTQYF; DNA: TGTGCCAGCAGTCCAAGCGGGGCCACAGATACGCAGTATTTT
D: NA; size: NA; V: TRBV6-6; J: TRBJ1-2; CDR3: CASRPPSLGYTF; DNA: TGTGCCAGCAGACCCCCCTCTTTGGGCTACACCTTC
D: TRBD1; size: NA; V: TRBV25-1; J: TRBJ2-1; CDR3: CATSDRGYYNEQFF; DNA: TGTGCCACCTCGGACAGGGGATACTACAATGAGCAGTTCTTC
D: TRBD2; size: NA; V: TRBV6-1; J: TRBJ2-7; CDR3: CASSEAGLAVYEQYF; DNA: TGTGCCAGCAGTGAAGCAGGACTAGCGGTCTACGAGCAGTACTTC
D: NA; size: NA; V: TRBV20-1; J: TRBJ2-3; CDR3: CSAPRAQYF; DNA: TGCAGCGCCCCTCGCGCGCAGTATTTT